The sequence of this T cell receptor beta chain was determined in a study of OX40 agonist ivuxolimab in advanced cancers. On the study more broadly: Patients undergoing dose escalation presented with hepatocellular carcinoma, melanoma, renal cell or head and neck cancer. Participants could have had prior anti-PD-1, anti-PD-L1 or anti-CTLA-4 therapy, and 40% had some. Study results and limitations: The authors also found low normalized T-cell clonal expansion in some nonresponders.

TCRdb's copy holds only in-frame clones and misses some; the assay was immunoSEQ multiplex PCR. Among under 50,000 clones listed, over 60% were seen once. J was trimmed by 5 bases and V by 3 bases; bases with no gene match: 11. This CDR3 is built from 18 residues. Germline assignment: CDR1 LNHDA and CDR2 SQIVND (reference sequence). Notes on this clone: The antigen remains undetermined.

The sample was CD4+ or CD8+ T cells sorted from blood, taken in a trial of the OX40 agonist ivuxolimab. The receptor was derived from an adult with an advanced solid tumor such as melanoma, head and neck, liver or kidney cancer. The V and J genes are TRBV19 and TRBJ2-3; 13 bases map to TRBD2. This CDR3 is CASSMSSGLAGYGDTQYF. Here the CDR3 DNA reads TGTGCCAGTAGTATGTCCTCGGGACTAGCGGGATATGGAGATACGCAGTATTTT.